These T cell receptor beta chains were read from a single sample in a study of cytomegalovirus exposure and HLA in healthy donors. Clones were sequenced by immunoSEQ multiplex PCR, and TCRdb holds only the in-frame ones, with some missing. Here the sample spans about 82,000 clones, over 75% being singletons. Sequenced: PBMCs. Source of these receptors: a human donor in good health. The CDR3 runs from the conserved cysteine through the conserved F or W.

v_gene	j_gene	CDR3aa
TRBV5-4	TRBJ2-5	CASSLEVARETQYF
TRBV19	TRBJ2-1	CASRGLAGEYNEQFF
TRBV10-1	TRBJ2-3	CASSESLHETDTQYF
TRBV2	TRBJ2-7	CASRRGGEIVYEQYF
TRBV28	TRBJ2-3	CASSPLGRGGRGDTQYF
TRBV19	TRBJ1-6	CASSIVPGTNSPLHF
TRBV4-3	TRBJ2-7	CASSQGIASYEQYF
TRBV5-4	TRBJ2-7	CASSPTGEVYEQYF
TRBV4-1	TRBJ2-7	CASSRDRVSLEQYF
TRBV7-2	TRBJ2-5	CASSSHTGPQETQYF
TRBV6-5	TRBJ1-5	CASSYGGQGAGPQNF
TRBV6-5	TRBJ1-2	CASSWAESYGYTF
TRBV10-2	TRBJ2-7	CASSRGQRLGGRDEQYF
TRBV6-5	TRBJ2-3	CASRGPGTDTQYF
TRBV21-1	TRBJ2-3	CASSRARTSVFTDTQYF
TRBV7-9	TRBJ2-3	CASSPRGGGTDTQYF
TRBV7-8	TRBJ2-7	CASTPAEGRGAREQYF
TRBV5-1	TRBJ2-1	CASSLMASNNEQFF
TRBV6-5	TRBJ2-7	CASTDRSYEQYF
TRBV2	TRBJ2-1	CASSDRGAGYNEQFF
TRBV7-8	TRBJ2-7	CASSPRQGRYEQYF
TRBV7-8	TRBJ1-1	CASSLWVRQAMNTEAFF
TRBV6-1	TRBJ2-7	CASRMGLAVYYEQYF
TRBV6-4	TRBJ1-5	CASSDSGGNQPQHF
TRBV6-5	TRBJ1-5	CASSARGRRNQPQHF
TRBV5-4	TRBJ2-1	CASYSGGPNSYNEQFF
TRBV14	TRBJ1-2	CASSQESGVFNYGYTF
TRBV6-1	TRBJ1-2	CASSNTGVFGYTF
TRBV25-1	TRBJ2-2	CASSEYGGRTGELFF
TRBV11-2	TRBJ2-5	CASSLGQSGRQETQYF
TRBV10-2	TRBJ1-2	CASRTGGHGYTF
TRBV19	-	CASSRGQGAGQPQYF
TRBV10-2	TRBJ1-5	CASSSQGLNQPQHF
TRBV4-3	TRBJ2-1	CASSYSRVGLYNEQFF
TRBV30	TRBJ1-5	CAWSPGSLYQPQHF
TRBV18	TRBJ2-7	CASSLTSGGANEQYF
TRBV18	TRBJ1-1	CASSRAAAGGTEAFF
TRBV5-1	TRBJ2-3	CASSLGAGGHTDTQYF
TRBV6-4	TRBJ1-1	CASSGPGQGQTEAFF
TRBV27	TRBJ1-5	CASSLRQGNQPQHF
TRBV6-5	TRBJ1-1	CASSQQGNTEAFF